What follows are 5 T cell receptor beta chains derived from one specimen sequenced in a study of shared clonotypes between healthy human individuals. TCRdb keeps only in-frame clones here, not all; method: immunoSEQ multiplex PCR. The table records 2,500,000 or so clones, approximately 90% of them present only once. Specimen: naive CD4+ T cells from PBMCs. Subset described: CD45RA+ positively selected. Receptors originate from a man between 18 and 29 years old in good health. Some clones in this sample may be carry-over from other donors' samples.

V gene TRBV30 combines with J gene TRBJ2-3; D is possibly TRBD2 (6 bases). Germline CDR1 is GTSNPN and CDR2 is SVGIG (reference sequence). Trimming removed 4 bases from V and 3 bases from J, with 14 bases in between. The CDR3 extends over 14 amino acids. The CDR3, as DNA: TGTGCCTGGACGAAAACGGGAGTAACAGATACGCAGTATTTT. It yields the protein CAWTKTGVTDTQYF. Complete variable domain (other parts from reference TRBV30 and TRBJ2-3): SQTIHQWPATLVQPVGSPLSLECTVEGTSNPNLYWYRQAAGRGLQLLFYSVGIGQISSEVPQNLSASRPQDRQFILSSKKLLLSDSGFYLCAWTKTGVTDTQYFGPGTRLTVL.

The chain joins TRBV11-3 to TRBJ2-3; D could derive from TRBD1 or TRBD2 (5 bases each). The V end lost 5 bases, the J end lost 1 base, and 16 bases lay between the germline ends. CDR3 size: 16 residues. The germline CDR1 and CDR2 sequences are SGHNT and YENEEA. CDR3 protein: CASSLGAGRRTDTQYF. CDR3 sequence (DNA): TGTGCCAGCAGCCTTGGGGCAGGGAGACGCACAGATACGCAGTATTTT.

This clone showed up just once. The J gene is TRBJ2-5, the V gene TRBV7-3; D gene uncertain. The CDR3 extends over 14 amino acids. Trimming took 3 bases from V and 4 from J, leaving 12 bases between them. Germline CDR1 SGHTA, CDR2 FQGTGA. CDR3 DNA: TGTGCCAGCAGCTTTGCATACTCGCCAGAGACCCAGTACTTC. It is translated as CASSFAYSPETQYF.

The chain recombines TRBV23-1 with TRBJ2-2, with a weak D call TRBD2 (5 bases). TRBV23-1 is recorded as an ORF, its role being uncertain. The CDR3 has 15 residues. Trimming removed 4 bases at V and 2 bases at J, with 11 bases between. In DNA form, the CDR3 reads TGCGCCAGCAGTCCCGGGAAGAGAAACACCGGGGAGCTGTTTTTT. Translation: CASSPGKRNTGELFF.

This chain joins TRBV28 and TRBJ2-7, with 7 nucleotides matching TRBD2. Germline CDR1 reads MDHEN; CDR2 reads SYDVKM. The J segment lost 2 bases and the V segment lost 8 bases, leaving 15 bases of the junction unmatched. The CDR3 loop spans 16 amino acids. CDR3 bases: TGTGCCAGCGGTTCCTACGGGGGGAACGCGGCCTACGAGCAGTACTTC. The encoded protein is CASGSYGGNAAYEQYF.